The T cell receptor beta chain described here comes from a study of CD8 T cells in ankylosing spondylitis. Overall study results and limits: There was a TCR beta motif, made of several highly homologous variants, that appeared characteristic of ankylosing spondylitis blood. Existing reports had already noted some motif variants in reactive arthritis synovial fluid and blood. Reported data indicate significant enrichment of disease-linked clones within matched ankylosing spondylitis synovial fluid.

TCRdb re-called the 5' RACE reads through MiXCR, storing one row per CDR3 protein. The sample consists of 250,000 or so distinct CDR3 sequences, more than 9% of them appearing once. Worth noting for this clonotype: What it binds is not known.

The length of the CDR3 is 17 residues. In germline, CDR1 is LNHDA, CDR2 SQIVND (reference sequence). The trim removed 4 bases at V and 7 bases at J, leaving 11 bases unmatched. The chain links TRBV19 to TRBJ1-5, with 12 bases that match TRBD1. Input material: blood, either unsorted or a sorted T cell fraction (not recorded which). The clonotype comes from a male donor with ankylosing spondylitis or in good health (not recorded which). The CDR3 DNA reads TGTGCCAGTAGTACGCTTCCGGGACAGGGGGCCGAGCAGCCCCAGCATTTT. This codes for CASSTLPGQGAEQPQHF.